A selection of T cell receptor beta chains follows, all from one sample in a study of T cells after yellow fever vaccination. From the 5' RACE reads, TCRdb called clonotypes with MiXCR, one entry per CDR3 protein. The data show roughly 150,000 distinct CDR3 sequences, less than 8.5% seen once. The specimen was CD4+ T cells sorted from PBMCs, collected 10 days after the yellow fever booster vaccination. The receptors originated from a man aged 30-40 years who received the YFV17D yellow fever vaccine. Each CDR3 is given with its conserved first and last residue. D genes are given only for firm matches. Part of the rows lack a size; the others show once, few, many or a class for expanded clones.

v_call	j_call	clone_size	d_call	cdr3_nt	cdr3_aa
TRBV12-3/TRBV12-4	TRBJ1-5	many	NA	TGTGCCAGCAGCGAATCCATGGGGCAGGAGAATCAGCCCCAGCATTTT	CASSESMGQENQPQHF
TRBV5-1	TRBJ1-1	many	NA	TGCGCCAGCAGCTCCGGGACAACCTTGAACACTGAAGCTTTCTTT	CASSSGTTLNTEAFF
TRBV7-6	TRBJ2-4	many	TRBD2	TGTGCCAGCAGCCCACTAGCGGGAATAACCAAAAACATTCAGTACTTC	CASSPLAGITKNIQYF
TRBV18	TRBJ2-7	many	TRBD2	TGTGCCAGCTCACCCGGACTAGCGGGAGTTGGGCAGTACTTC	CASSPGLAGVGQYF
TRBV29-1	TRBJ2-1	NA	TRBD2	TGCAGCGTTGAGGCTAGCGGGAGTAGCGGTGGGCAGTTCTTC	CSVEASGSSGGQFF
TRBV7-2	TRBJ2-7	many	TRBD2	TGTGCCAGCAGCACCGGGACTACCTACGAGCAGTACTTC	CASSTGTTYEQYF
TRBV20-1	TRBJ2-5	few	TRBD1	TGCAGTGCTCTCGACCGGGACAGGGGGTTTAGCGAGACCCAGTACTTC	CSALDRDRGFSETQYF
TRBV20-1	TRBJ1-2	many	NA	TGCAGTGCTTATCGGAAGGGGCGCACGGACTATGGCTACACCTTC	CSAYRKGRTDYGYTF
TRBV11-3	TRBJ2-1	many	NA	TGTGCCAGCAGCTTAGAACGCTTCAATGAGCAGTTCTTC	CASSLERFNEQFF
TRBV5-1	TRBJ2-7	many	NA	TGCGCCAGCAGCTTTGGACAGTTATACGAGCAGTACTTC	CASSFGQLYEQYF
TRBV9	TRBJ2-1	many	TRBD2	TGTGCCAGCAGTGCTAGCGGGAGCTCCTACAATGAGCAGTTCTTC	CASSASGSSYNEQFF
TRBV12-3/TRBV12-4	TRBJ1-2	many	TRBD1	TGTGCCAGCAGTGCTAGGGACAGGGCCCATGGCTACACCTTC	CASSARDRAHGYTF
TRBV6-1	TRBJ2-7	many	TRBD2	TGTGCCAGCAGTGAACGTGGGCTCGTGTGGACTAGCGGGAACTACGAGCAGTACTTC	CASSERGLVWTSGNYEQYF
TRBV6-2/TRBV6-3	TRBJ1-6	many	NA	TGTGCCAGCAGCCCGGGACCGGTTAATTCACCCCTCCACTTT	CASSPGPVNSPLHF
TRBV14	TRBJ2-1	few	TRBD2	TGTGCCAGCAGCCAACCCCCTCTAGCGGGAGTAAATGAGCAGTTCTTC	CASSQPPLAGVNEQFF
TRBV29-1	TRBJ2-5	many	NA	TGCAGCGTCTACGGGGAGCAAGAGACCCAGTACTTC	CSVYGEQETQYF
TRBV23-1	TRBJ2-3	many	TRBD1	TGCGCCAGCAGTCAATTTTATCCGTTTCGGGACAGCTACACAGATACGCAGTATTTT	CASSQFYPFRDSYTDTQYF
TRBV20-1	TRBJ1-2	many	NA	TGCAGTGCTAGTCCCCCGACAGGTCGGGGCTACACCTTC	CSASPPTGRGYTF
TRBV14	TRBJ2-5	many	NA	TGTGCCAGCAGGTCAGGGCACCCACAAGAGACCCAGTACTTC	CASRSGHPQETQYF
TRBV5-4	TRBJ1-1	many	TRBD1	TGTGCCAGCAGCTCGGGACAGGGGATGCAGACTGAAGCTTTCTTT	CASSSGQGMQTEAFF
TRBV5-1	TRBJ1-5	many	NA	TGCGCCAGCATCTTAGGGGGTCGGGGCGATCAGCCCCAGCATTTT	CASILGGRGDQPQHF
TRBV11-3	TRBJ1-1	many	TRBD1	TGTGCCAGCAGCTTCCCTGGGACAGGGCGTCCGGGCACTGAAGCTTTCTTT	CASSFPGTGRPGTEAFF
TRBV18	TRBJ2-5	many	NA	TGTGCCAGCTCACCGCACGTGAAAGAGACCCAGTACTTC	CASSPHVKETQYF
TRBV5-8	TRBJ2-2	many	TRBD1	TGTGCCAGCAGCTTGCTGGGACAGGGATACGGCGGGGAGCTGTTTTTT	CASSLLGQGYGGELFF
TRBV11-2	TRBJ2-7	many	TRBD2	TGTGCCAGCAGCCTCCGCAGCGCTAGCGGGGTCGACTTC	CASSLRSASGVDF
TRBV6-5	TRBJ1-2	NA	NA	TGTGCCAGCAGTTACGACGTCGCGGGCTCCTATGGCTACACCTTC	CASSYDVAGSYGYTF
TRBV4-2	TRBJ2-3	many	NA	TGTGCCAGCAGCCAAGAGCTCAGCACAGATACGCAGTATTTT	CASSQELSTDTQYF
TRBV12-3/TRBV12-4	TRBJ1-6	many	NA	TGTGCCAGCAATTCCTGGGAGAATTCACCCCTCCACTTT	CASNSWENSPLHF
TRBV18	TRBJ1-5	many	NA	TGTGCCAGCTCACCGGCAGGGGTTGCCAATCAGCCCCAGCATTTT	CASSPAGVANQPQHF
TRBV20-1	TRBJ2-1	few	TRBD2	TGCAGTGCGCCGGGACAGGGTGGGCTAGCGGGAGGCTCCAGCTCCTACAATGAGCAGTTCTTC	CSAPGQGGLAGGSSSYNEQFF
TRBV19	TRBJ2-7	many	TRBD1	TGTGCCAGTAGTAAGGACAGGGGAGGCTACGAGCAGTACTTC	CASSKDRGGYEQYF
TRBV20-1	TRBJ2-1	many	NA	TGCAGTGCTAGGACGAATGAGCAGTTCTTC	CSARTNEQFF
TRBV14	TRBJ1-1	few	NA	TGTGCCAGCAGCCAGGACCGGGCAGGGGTGGATTGGAACACTGAAGCTTTCTTT	CASSQDRAGVDWNTEAFF
TRBV23-1	TRBJ2-5	many	NA	TGCGCCAGCAATAAGACGGGGAATCAAGAGACCCAGTACTTC	CASNKTGNQETQYF
TRBV20-1	TRBJ2-3	NA	TRBD2	TGCAGTGCTAGACTAAACGGGGGAGGGCTCACAGATACGCAGTATTTT	CSARLNGGGLTDTQYF
TRBV7-9	TRBJ2-7	NA	TRBD1	TGTGCCAGCACCCCGAGGACAGGGGGGTCCGAGCAGTACTTC	CASTPRTGGSEQYF
TRBV20-1	TRBJ1-1	many	NA	TGCAAGACTGGGGGCGCTTTCTTT	CKTGGAFF
TRBV3-1	TRBJ2-5	many	TRBD2	TGTGCCAGCGGGGGGGTATTAGAGACCCAGTACTTC	CASGGVLETQYF
TRBV29-1	TRBJ1-2	many	TRBD1	TGCAGCGTCGAGGGGACAGAGCTTGGCTACACCTTC	CSVEGTELGYTF
TRBV20-1	TRBJ2-3	few	TRBD2	TGCAGTGCCACCGGGCCTAGCGGACGCACAGATACGCAGTATTTT	CSATGPSGRTDTQYF
TRBV25-1	TRBJ2-1	many	TRBD1	TGTGCCAGCAGAAGACAGGGGGCGGACAATGAGCAGTTCTTC	CASRRQGADNEQFF
TRBV12-3/TRBV12-4	TRBJ1-6	many	TRBD1	TGTGCCAGCAGTCAGACAGGGTGGAATTCACCCCTCCACTTT	CASSQTGWNSPLHF
TRBV7-2	TRBJ2-7	many	TRBD2	TGTGCCAGCAGCTTAGCGCTAGCGGGAGGGCCCTACGAGCAGTACTTC	CASSLALAGGPYEQYF
TRBV11-2	TRBJ2-1	many	NA	TGTGCCAGCAGCTTATCGTCGGAGAGTGAGCAGTTCTTC	CASSLSSESEQFF
TRBV20-1	TRBJ2-3	many	NA	TGCAGTGCTAGAGATGGGGCAGGGTTATTTCGATCGACAGATACGCAGTATTTT	CSARDGAGLFRSTDTQYF
TRBV27	TRBJ2-3	few	TRBD1	TGTGCCAGCAGTTTTTTTTTTGGACAGGATCCCCCTAGCACAGATACGCAGTATTTT	CASSFFFGQDPPSTDTQYF
TRBV12-3/TRBV12-4	TRBJ2-3	many	TRBD2	TGTGCCAGCAGTCCCCGGGGGACTAGCGGGGAAGATACGCAGTATTTT	CASSPRGTSGEDTQYF
TRBV20-1	TRBJ2-7	many	TRBD2	TGCAGTGCCATCAGCGGGAGGGCTTCCGAGCAGTACTTC	CSAISGRASEQYF
TRBV20-1	TRBJ2-1	NA	NA	TGCAGTGCTAGTTTGGGGGATGCCTACAATGAGCAGTTCTTC	CSASLGDAYNEQFF
TRBV20-1	TRBJ2-7	many	NA	TGCAGTGCTTCACTCGCCAGGGGCTACGAGCAGTACTTC	CSASLARGYEQYF
TRBV15	TRBJ2-5	NA	NA	TGTGCCACCAGCGGCGGGGAGACCCAGTACTTC	CATSGGETQYF
TRBV7-9	TRBJ1-1	many	NA	TGTGCCAGCAGCCAAACGGTGAACACTGAAGCTTTCTTT	CASSQTVNTEAFF
TRBV5-1	TRBJ1-2	many	NA	TGCGCCAGCAGCTTGGAGGGCAGCACGTATGGCTACACCTTC	CASSLEGSTYGYTF
TRBV5-1	TRBJ2-3	many	NA	TGCGCCAGCAGCCCCGGGGCAGGAGGCACAGATACGCAGTATTTT	CASSPGAGGTDTQYF
TRBV7-9	TRBJ1-1	many	NA	TGTGCCAGCAGGGGGGCCGGGACAAGGAACACTGAAGCTTTCTTT	CASRGAGTRNTEAFF
TRBV7-9	TRBJ2-1	many	NA	TGTGCCAGCAGCTATGTGGGAGTAAATGAGCAGTTCTTC	CASSYVGVNEQFF
TRBV7-2	TRBJ1-2	NA	NA	TGTGCCAGCAGGGGTATCGGCAGGGGCTATGGCTACACCTTC	CASRGIGRGYGYTF